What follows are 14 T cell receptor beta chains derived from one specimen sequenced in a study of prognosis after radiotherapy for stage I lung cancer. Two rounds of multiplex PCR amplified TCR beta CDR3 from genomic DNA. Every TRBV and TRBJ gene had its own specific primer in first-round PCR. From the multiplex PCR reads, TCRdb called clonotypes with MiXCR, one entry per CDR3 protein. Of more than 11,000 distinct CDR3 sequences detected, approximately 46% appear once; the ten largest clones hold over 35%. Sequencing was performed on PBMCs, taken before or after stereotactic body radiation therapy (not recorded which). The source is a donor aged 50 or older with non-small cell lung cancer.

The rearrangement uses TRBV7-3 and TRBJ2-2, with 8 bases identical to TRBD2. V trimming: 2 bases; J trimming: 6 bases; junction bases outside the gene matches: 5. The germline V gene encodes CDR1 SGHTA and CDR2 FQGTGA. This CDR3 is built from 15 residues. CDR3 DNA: TGTGCCAGCAGCTTAGATAGCGGGATCTCCGGGGAGCTGTTTTTT. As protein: CASSLDSGISGELFF. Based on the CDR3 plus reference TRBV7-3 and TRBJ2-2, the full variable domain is GAGVSQTPSNKVTEKGKYVELRCDPISGHTALYWYRQSLGQGPEFLIYFQGTGAADDSGLPNDRFFAVRPEGSVSTLKIQRTERGDSAVYLCASSLDSGISGELFFGEGSRLTVL.

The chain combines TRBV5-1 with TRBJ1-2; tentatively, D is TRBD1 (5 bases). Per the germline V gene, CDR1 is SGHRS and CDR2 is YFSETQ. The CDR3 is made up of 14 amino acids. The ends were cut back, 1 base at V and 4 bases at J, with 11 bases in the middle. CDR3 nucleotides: TGCGCCAGCAGCTTGAGCCAGGGAAGCTATGGCTACACCTTC. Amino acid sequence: CASSLSQGSYGYTF.

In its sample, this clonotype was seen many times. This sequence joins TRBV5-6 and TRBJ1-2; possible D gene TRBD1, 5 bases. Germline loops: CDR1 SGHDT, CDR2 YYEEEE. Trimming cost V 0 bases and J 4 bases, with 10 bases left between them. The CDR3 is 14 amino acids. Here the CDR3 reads CASSLATGSYGYTF. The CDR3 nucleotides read TGTGCCAGCAGCTTGGCCACAGGAAGCTATGGCTACACCTTC.

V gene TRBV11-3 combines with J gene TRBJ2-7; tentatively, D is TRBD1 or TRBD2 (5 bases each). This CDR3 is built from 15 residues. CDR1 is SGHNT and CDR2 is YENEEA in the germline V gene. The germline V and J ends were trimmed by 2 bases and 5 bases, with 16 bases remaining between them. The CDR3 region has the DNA TGTGCCAGCAGCTTAAGGTTGGGGACGTCTCACGAGCAGTACTTC. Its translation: CASSLRLGTSHEQYF.

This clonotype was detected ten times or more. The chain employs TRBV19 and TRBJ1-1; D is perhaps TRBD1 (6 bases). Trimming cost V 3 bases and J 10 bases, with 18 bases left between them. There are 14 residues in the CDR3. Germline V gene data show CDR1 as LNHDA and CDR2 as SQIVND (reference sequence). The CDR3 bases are TGTGCCAGTAGTATCGGGTCGAGGACAGTTGGAGCTTTCTTT. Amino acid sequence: CASSIGSRTVGAFF. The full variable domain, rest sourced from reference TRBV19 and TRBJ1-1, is DGGITQSPKYLFRKEGQNVTLSCEQNLNHDAMYWYRQDPGQGLRLIYYSQIVNDFQKGDIAEGYSVSREKKESFPLTVTSAQKNPTAFYLCASSIGSRTVGAFFGQGTRLTVV.

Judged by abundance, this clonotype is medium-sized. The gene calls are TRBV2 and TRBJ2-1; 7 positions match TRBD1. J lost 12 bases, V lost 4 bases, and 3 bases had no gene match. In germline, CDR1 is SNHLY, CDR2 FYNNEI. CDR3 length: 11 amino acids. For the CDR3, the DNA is TGTGCCAGCAGTGGGGACAGCTGGCAGTTCTTC. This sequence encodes CASSGDSWQFF.

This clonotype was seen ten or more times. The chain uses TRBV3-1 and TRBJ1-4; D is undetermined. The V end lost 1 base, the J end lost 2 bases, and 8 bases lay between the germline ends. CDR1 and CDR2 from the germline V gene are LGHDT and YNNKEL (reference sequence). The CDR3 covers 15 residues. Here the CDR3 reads CASSQGPWTNEKLFF. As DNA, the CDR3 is TGTGCCAGCAGCCAAGGGCCTTGGACTAATGAAAAACTGTTTTTT.

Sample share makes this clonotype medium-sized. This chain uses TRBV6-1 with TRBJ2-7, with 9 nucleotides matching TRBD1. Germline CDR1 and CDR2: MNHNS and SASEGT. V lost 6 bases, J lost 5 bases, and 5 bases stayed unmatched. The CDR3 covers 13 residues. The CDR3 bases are TGTGCCAGCAGAAGAACAGGGGGCAACGAGCAGTACTTC. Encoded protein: CASRRTGGNEQYF.

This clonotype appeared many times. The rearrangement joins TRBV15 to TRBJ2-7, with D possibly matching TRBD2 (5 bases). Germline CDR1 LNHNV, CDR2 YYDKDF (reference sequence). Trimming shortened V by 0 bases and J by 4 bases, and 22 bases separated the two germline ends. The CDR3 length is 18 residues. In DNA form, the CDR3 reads TGTGCCACCAGCAGAGATCGTCACCTAGCTAATATTAAATACGAGCAGTACTTC. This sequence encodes CATSRDRHLANIKYEQYF.

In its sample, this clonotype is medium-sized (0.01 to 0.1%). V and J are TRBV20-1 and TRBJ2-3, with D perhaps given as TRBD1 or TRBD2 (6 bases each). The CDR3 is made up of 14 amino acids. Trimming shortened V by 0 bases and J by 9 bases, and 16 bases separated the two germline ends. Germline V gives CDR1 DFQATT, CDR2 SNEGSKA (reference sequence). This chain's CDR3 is CSARDLRGPGTQYF. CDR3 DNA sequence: TGCAGTGCTAGAGATCTACGGGGGCCAGGGACGCAGTATTTT.

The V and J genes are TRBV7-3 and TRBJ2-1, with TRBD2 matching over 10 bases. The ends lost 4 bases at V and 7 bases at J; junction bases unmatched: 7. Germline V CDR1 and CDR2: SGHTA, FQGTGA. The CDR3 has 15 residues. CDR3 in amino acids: CASSSSGTSVNEQFF. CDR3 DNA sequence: TGTGCCAGCAGCTCCTCCGGGACTAGCGTGAATGAGCAGTTCTTC.

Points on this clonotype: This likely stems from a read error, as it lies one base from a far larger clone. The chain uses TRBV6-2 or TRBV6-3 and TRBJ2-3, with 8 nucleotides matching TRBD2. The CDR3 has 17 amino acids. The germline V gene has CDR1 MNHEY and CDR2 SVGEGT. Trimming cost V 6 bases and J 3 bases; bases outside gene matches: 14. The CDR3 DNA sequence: TGTGCCAGCAGCTCTAGGTCCGGGGGGACTAGAACAGATACGCAGTATTTT. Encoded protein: CASSSRSGGTRTDTQYF.

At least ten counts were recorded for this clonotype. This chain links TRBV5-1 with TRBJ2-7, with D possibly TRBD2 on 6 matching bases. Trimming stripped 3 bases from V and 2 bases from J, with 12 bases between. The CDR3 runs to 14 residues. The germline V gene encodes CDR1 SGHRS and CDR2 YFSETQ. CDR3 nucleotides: TGCGCCAGCAGCTGGGGGACTTTACCCTACGAGCAGTACTTC. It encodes CASSWGTLPYEQYF.

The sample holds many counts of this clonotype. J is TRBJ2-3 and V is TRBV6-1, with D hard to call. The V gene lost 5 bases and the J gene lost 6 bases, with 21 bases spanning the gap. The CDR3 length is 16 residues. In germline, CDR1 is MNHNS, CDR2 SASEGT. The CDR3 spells CASSNFAGMSGDTQYF. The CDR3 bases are TGTGCCAGCAGTAATTTTGCAGGAATGTCCGGGGATACGCAGTATTTT.